The 17 T cell receptor beta chains below all came from one sample that was sequenced in a study of cytomegalovirus exposure and HLA in healthy donors (dated by TCRdb to about 2017). Library creation used the immunoSEQ multiplex PCR assay. A mixture of 60 forward primers for TCR Vbeta segments and 13 reverse primers for TCR Jbeta segments was used in the multiplex PCR. As stored in TCRdb, this immuneACCESS dataset retains in-frame rearrangements with V and J assigned. A fraction of the clones does not appear; measured against another copy, unresolved V genes explain less than half of the discrepancy, and the remainder lacks a known reason. In this sample the table shows 35,000 to 50,000 clones, around half of which occur a single time. About 12% of the sample lies in the top ten. The sequenced material came from PBMCs. The receptors shown here come from a human donor in good health.

There are a few counts of this clone. The DNA for the CDR3 is TGCGCCAGCAGCGGGACAGGGGGTGTCTTCGAGCAGTACTTC. This sequence encodes CASSGTGGVFEQYF. The gene calls are TRBV5-1 and TRBJ2-7; 11 bases line up with TRBD1. Germline CDR1 SGHRS, CDR2 YFSETQ. The CDR3 is made up of 14 amino acids. V was clipped by 4 bases and J by 6 bases; unmatched bases: 6. Together with reference TRBV5-1 and TRBJ2-7, the CDR3 gives the full variable domain: KAGVTQTPRYLIKTRGQQVTLSCSPISGHRSVSWYQQTPGQGLQFLFEYFSETQRNKGNFPGRFSGRQFSNSRSEMNVSTLELGDSALYLCASSGTGGVFEQYFGPGTRLTVT.

The gene calls are TRBV19 and TRBJ2-7; possibly TRBD2 for D (5 bases). This CDR3 comprises 14 residues. From germline, CDR1 is LNHDA and CDR2 SQIVND (reference sequence). The V and J ends lost 4 bases and 2 bases respectively, with 12 bases between them. CDR3 nucleotide sequence: TGTGCCAGTAGTACAGGAGCGGTACCCTACGAGCAGTACTTC. Translated, it gives CASSTGAVPYEQYF.

The gene calls are TRBV7-2 and TRBJ1-3; TRBD1 matches at 8 bases. CDR3 length equals 15 residues. V dropped 5 bases and J dropped 2; count of bases not matched to a gene: 5. Germline-derived CDR1 and CDR2 are SGHTA and FQGNSA. CDR3 sequence reads: CASSPTGGAGNTIYF. In nucleotides, the CDR3 is TGTGCCAGCAGCCCCACAGGGGGGGCTGGAAACACCATATATTTT.

A remark on this clone: This sample includes further DNA sequences coding for the same CDR3. This chain joins TRBV5-1 and TRBJ2-3; no definite D call. Germline V gene lookup returns CDR1 SGHRS and CDR2 YFSETQ. Trimming took off 1 base at V and 0 bases at J, with 9 bases between the two ends. The CDR3 length is 15 residues. The CDR3 spells CASSLSSGSTDTQYF. CDR3 in DNA: TGCGCCAGCAGCTTGTCGTCCGGGAGCACAGATACGCAGTATTTT.

The rearrangement joins TRBV5-1 to TRBJ2-7, with a tentative D call TRBD2 (5 bases). This CDR3 contains 13 residues. Germline V gene data show CDR1 as SGHRS and CDR2 as YFSETQ. V was pared by 2 bases and J by 6 bases, with 12 bases between. The chain's CDR3 is CASSLPGTREQYF. The DNA for the CDR3 is TGCGCCAGCAGCTTACCGGGAACACGCGAGCAGTACTTC. The full variable domain, with the rest looked up from reference TRBV5-1 and TRBJ2-7, is KAGVTQTPRYLIKTRGQQVTLSCSPISGHRSVSWYQQTPGQGLQFLFEYFSETQRNKGNFPGRFSGRQFSNSRSEMNVSTLELGDSALYLCASSLPGTREQYFGPGTRLTVT.

The V and J genes are TRBV13 and TRBJ2-3, with D maybe TRBD2 (7 bases). The CDR3 runs 14 residues. Germline assignment: CDR1 PRHDT and CDR2 FYEKMQ (reference sequence). V lost 8 bases and J 4 bases, leaving 16 bases between the germline ends. CDR3 loop: CASALRGAPDTQYF. In DNA form, the CDR3 reads TGTGCCAGCGCACTTCGGGGGGCACCAGATACGCAGTATTTT.

This clone was recorded only once. The CDR3 spells CASSLRVAGNDEQFF. CDR3 coding DNA: TGTGCCAGCAGCCTTAGGGTTGCAGGGAACGATGAGCAGTTCTTC. This rearrangement joins TRBV7-9 to TRBJ2-1, with a tentative D call TRBD1 (5 bases). Trimming cost V 5 bases and J 8 bases, with 19 bases left between them. The CDR3 sequence is 15 residues long. The germline CDR1 and CDR2 sequences are SEHNR and FQNEAQ (reference sequence).

The chain couples TRBV30 to TRBJ2-7; D gene uncertain. V lost 1 base and J lost 2, with 12 bases in between. The germline CDR1 and CDR2 sequences are GTSNPN and SVGIG (reference sequence). The CDR3 length is 14 residues. This CDR3 reads CAWSATVGPYEQYF. The CDR3 DNA is TGTGCCTGGAGTGCAACCGTGGGCCCCTACGAGCAGTACTTC.

The chain joins TRBV6-6 to TRBJ1-2, with D possibly TRBD1 on 5 matching bases. The germline V and J ends were trimmed by 5 bases and 6 bases, with 19 bases remaining between them. Germline CDR1 reads MNHNY; CDR2 reads SVGAGI (reference sequence). CDR3 length: 15 residues. The CDR3 region is CASSPWEAGLDGYTF. DNA of the CDR3: TGTGCCAGCAGTCCATGGGAGGCAGGGCTAGATGGCTACACCTTC.

This clone has more than one count but fewer than ten. The V gene is TRBV18, the J gene TRBJ1-5; a weak D match, TRBD1 (6 bases). Trimming took 3 bases from V and 3 from J, leaving 12 bases between them. Germline V gene lookup returns CDR1 KGHSH and CDR2 LQKENI. This CDR3 has 15 residues. The CDR3 sequence: CASSPSDSHNQPQHF. CDR3 sequence (DNA): TGTGCCAGCTCACCTTCGGACAGTCACAATCAGCCCCAGCATTTT. The whole variable domain, filled in from reference TRBV18 and TRBJ1-5, reads NAGVMQNPRHLVRRRGQEARLRCSPMKGHSHVYWYRQLPEEGLKFMVYLQKENIIDESGMPKERFSAEFPKEGPSILRIQQVVRGDSAAYFCASSPSDSHNQPQHFGDGTRLSIL.

The J gene is TRBJ2-7, the V gene TRBV7-2; D is undetermined. The CDR3 length is 14 residues. The germline V and J ends were trimmed by 1 base and 2 bases, with 9 bases remaining between them. From germline, CDR1 is SGHTA and CDR2 FQGNSA. CDR3 DNA: TGTGCCAGCAGCTTAGTGGCGGTAACCTACGAGCAGTACTTC. Amino acids: CASSLVAVTYEQYF.

The chain has TRBV10-1 and TRBJ2-7; TRBD2 is a possible D gene (6 bases). There are 13 residues in the CDR3. Deletions cut 1 base from V and 9 bases from J, with 13 bases between. CDR1 and CDR2 (germline): WNHNN, SYGVQD (reference sequence). CDR3 DNA sequence: TGCGCCAGCAGTGAGTGTGGCGGGACTTGGCAGTACTTC. Its translation is CASSECGGTWQYF.

This clone was seen a handful of times. V gene TRBV15 combines with J gene TRBJ2-1, with D perhaps matching TRBD1 (5 bases). V shed 0 bases and J shed 0 bases, with 6 bases lying between them. The CDR3 has 15 residues. Germline V gene data show CDR1 as LNHNV and CDR2 as YYDKDF (reference sequence). The CDR3 sequence is CATSRDRASYNEQFF. As DNA, the CDR3 is TGTGCCACCAGCAGAGACAGGGCCTCCTACAATGAGCAGTTCTTC. Full variable domain (missing parts from reference TRBV15 and TRBJ2-1): DAMVIQNPRYQVTQFGKPVTLSCSQTLNHNVMYWYQQKSSQAPKLLFHYYDKDFNNEADTPDNFQSRRPNTSFCFLDIRSPGLGDTAMYLCATSRDRASYNEQFFGPGTRLTVL.

This chain joins TRBV28 and TRBJ1-5; 10 bases fit TRBD1. Trimming at V came to 5 bases and at J to 4 bases, leaving 5 bases not matched to a gene. The CDR3 sequence is 15 residues long. Germline V gene lookup returns CDR1 MDHEN and CDR2 SYDVKM. The DNA of the CDR3 is TGTGCCAGCAGTACCTCGGGACAGGGGAATCAGCCCCAGCATTTT. It is translated as CASSTSGQGNQPQHF.

This clone occurred a few times. This chain uses TRBV5-1 with TRBJ1-2; 8 bases agree with TRBD1. The length of the CDR3 is 14 residues. Germline CDR1 and CDR2: SGHRS and YFSETQ. The J segment lost 9 bases and the V segment lost 4 bases, leaving 11 bases of the junction unmatched. The CDR3 sequence is CASSARQGRVSYTF. In DNA, the CDR3 is TGCGCCAGCAGCGCCCGACAGGGGAGGGTGAGCTACACCTTC.

This clone was counted between two and nine times. V and J are TRBV30 and TRBJ2-1; D may be TRBD2 (6 bases). The CDR3 has 15 amino acids. The V gene's germline CDR1 is GTSNPN and CDR2 SVGIG (reference sequence). The V and J ends lost 7 bases and 1 base respectively, with 17 bases between them. CDR3 loop: CALLPGLQSYNEQFF. The DNA of the CDR3 is TGTGCCTTACTCCCGGGACTCCAATCCTACAATGAGCAGTTCTTC.

The rearrangement joins TRBV10-3 to TRBJ1-1; 7 nucleotides align to TRBD1. After removal of 0 bases from V and 4 bases from J, the junction contained 2 bases not matched to a gene. CDR1 and CDR2 (germline): ENHRY, SYGVKD. The length of the CDR3 is 14 residues. In DNA form, the CDR3 reads TGTGCCATCAGTGAGTCGACAGGGATCACTGAAGCTTTCTTT. This codes for CAISESTGITEAFF.